The present TCR beta chain was sequenced within a study of T cell responses to AZD1222 COVID-19 vaccine. General observations from the study: Only a handful of AZD1222 recipients, roughly six in all, had baseline seropositivity. CD4 TCRs covered the whole spike, strongest at regions 160-218 and 743-854.

With respect to this clone: Its specificity is unknown.

V was pared by 2 bases and J by 2 bases, with 10 bases between. This CDR3 spans 14 amino acids. Germline V lookup: CDR1 MGHDK, CDR2 SYGVNS. Here immunoSEQ multiplex PCR was the method, and the copy in TCRdb shows in-frame clones only, minus some. The sample yields around 150,000 clones, 80% to 95% seen once. The sample in question was peripheral blood, obtained 28 days after the second AZD1222 dose. The origin of this receptor is an adult who received the AZD1222 COVID-19 vaccine. The chain carries TRBV25-1 and TRBJ2-7; a possible D gene is TRBD1 (6 bases). DNA of the CDR3: TGTGCCAGCAGTGAACACAGGGTTCCCTACGAGCAGTACTTC. Encoded protein: CASSEHRVPYEQYF.